The 10 T cell receptor beta chains below come from one sample, sequenced in a study of regulatory T cells in long-lasting Graves disease listed by TCRdb under 2021. To prepare the library, multiplex PCR was applied. TCRdb shows the sequencer as Illumina HiSeq 4000. iRepertoire HTBI primers and Arm-PCR amplification of CDR3 regions were used to construct TCR beta libraries. TCRdb trimmed public reads at Q25 via fastp, called clones via MiXCR and kept in-frame beta chains. When rows share a CDR3 protein, they turn into one entry using the most common DNA and genes. A total of some 600,000 distinct CDR3 sequences appear in this sample, 15% to 20% of them only once. The top ten constitute around 13% of the sample. The intended sense of this specimen's time point label: newly diagnosed GD, antithyroid drugs for less than 3 months. RNA was extracted from PBMCs in TRIzol for both TCR sequencing and RNA sequencing.

These sequences were also reported in another study, on T cells in Graves' hyperthyroidism and ophthalmopathy.

Specimen: peripheral blood mononuclear cells (PBMCs), collected at new diagnosis, from a patient treated with antithyroid drugs. The source of these receptors is a man aged 18 to 29 with Graves disease. Donor details come from another sample of the same person, matched by shared clones.

Regarding this clonotype: A single base separates this from a much larger clone, so it may be a read error. V and J are TRBV12-3 or TRBV12-4 and TRBJ2-3; 7 nucleotides line up with TRBD1. The CDR3 contains 14 residues. The CDR3 DNA sequence: TGTGCCGGCAGTTTCGAGGGGGCCACAGATACGCAGTATTTT. Translation: CAGSFEGATDTQYF.

This clonotype has a count of ten or more. The chain couples TRBV6-1 to TRBJ1-5; TRBD1 is a possible D gene (6 bases). Looked up from germline, CDR1 is MNHNS and CDR2 is SASEGT. This CDR3 contains 14 residues. Trimming cost V 8 bases and J 0 bases, with 11 bases left between them. CDR3 DNA: TGTGCCAGCTCCGGGACAATTAGCAATCAGCCCCAGCATTTT. This sequence encodes CASSGTISNQPQHF.

This clonotype has at least ten counts. V usage is TRBV20-1 and J usage is TRBJ2-7; D uncertain. The CDR3 runs 13 residues. Per germline, CDR1 DFQATT and CDR2 SNEGSKA (reference sequence). The V end was cut by 1 base, the J end by 1 base, with 8 bases between. The CDR3 DNA reads TGCAGTGCTAGAGGCCCTTCATCCTACGAGCAGTACTTC. This gives the protein CSARGPSSYEQYF.

Many counts were recorded for this clonotype. The V call is TRBV15, the J call TRBJ1-5; no clear D. This CDR3 spans 12 amino acids. Germline-derived CDR1 and CDR2 are LNHNV and YYDKDF (reference sequence). The V end was cut by 0 bases, the J end by 3 bases, with 0 bases between. The CDR3 spells CATSRDNQPQHF. In DNA, the CDR3 is TGTGCCACCAGCAGAGACAATCAGCCCCAGCATTTT.

The gene calls are TRBV29-1 and TRBJ2-7, with TRBD1 identical over 10 bases. This CDR3 is 14 amino acids long. With 2 bases clipped from V and 4 bases from J, the junction kept 5 bases outside the gene matches. Per the germline V gene, CDR1 is SQVTM and CDR2 is ANQGSEA. The CDR3 reads CSVELGQGVYEQYF. CDR3 sequence (DNA): TGCAGCGTTGAACTTGGACAGGGGGTATACGAGCAGTACTTC.

The J gene is TRBJ1-1, the V gene TRBV10-2; weak D call: TRBD1 (6 bases). Looked up from germline, CDR1 is WSHSY and CDR2 is SAAADI. With 4 bases removed from V and 4 bases from J, the gap between germline ends came to 10 bases. This CDR3 has 13 amino acids. The CDR3, as DNA: TGCGCCAGCAGTGCCAAGGGGGGCACTGAAGCTTTCTTT. Protein sequence: CASSAKGGTEAFF.

Details on this clonotype: One base away lies a much larger clone, so this may be a sequencing read error. The genes are TRBV7-8 and TRBJ2-1; D is possibly TRBD2 (5 bases). CDR1 is SGHVS and CDR2 is FQNEAQ in the germline V gene. V lost 4 bases and J 10 bases, leaving 17 bases between the germline ends. The CDR3 length is 14 residues. The CDR3 spells CASSSNSGGYEQFF. The DNA of the CDR3 is TGTGCCAGCAGCTCGAATAGTGGAGGCTACGAGCAGTTCTTC.

This clonotype has a count of ten or more. The genes are TRBV3-1 and TRBJ1-5; the D gene is possibly TRBD1 (6 bases). CDR3 length equals 14 residues. The V and J ends lost 1 base and 5 bases respectively, with 9 bases between them. Germline V CDR1 and CDR2: LGHDT, YNNKEL (reference sequence). CDR3 sequence: CASSQGGAHQPQHF. CDR3 in DNA: TGTGCCAGCAGCCAAGGGGGGGCGCATCAGCCCCAGCATTTT.

The chain uses TRBV20-1 and TRBJ2-5; D is tentatively TRBD1 or TRBD2 (6 bases each). The CDR3 runs to 14 residues. Germline CDR1 is DFQATT and CDR2 is SNEGSKA (reference sequence). The V end lost 7 bases, the J end lost 5 bases, and 20 bases lay between the germline ends. The CDR3 nucleotides read TGCAGTGGGAGGGACTCCAGGGGTCCGGAGACCCAGTACTTC. Translating gives CSGRDSRGPETQYF.

The chain uses TRBV20-1 and TRBJ1-1, with 8 bases fitting TRBD1. Germline values: CDR1 DFQATT, CDR2 SNEGSKA (reference sequence). Trimming took 3 bases from V and 6 from J; bases not matched to a gene: 0. CDR3 size: 11 residues. CDR3 residues: CSASRGPEAFF. For the CDR3, the DNA is TGCAGTGCTAGCAGGGGGCCTGAAGCTTTCTTT.